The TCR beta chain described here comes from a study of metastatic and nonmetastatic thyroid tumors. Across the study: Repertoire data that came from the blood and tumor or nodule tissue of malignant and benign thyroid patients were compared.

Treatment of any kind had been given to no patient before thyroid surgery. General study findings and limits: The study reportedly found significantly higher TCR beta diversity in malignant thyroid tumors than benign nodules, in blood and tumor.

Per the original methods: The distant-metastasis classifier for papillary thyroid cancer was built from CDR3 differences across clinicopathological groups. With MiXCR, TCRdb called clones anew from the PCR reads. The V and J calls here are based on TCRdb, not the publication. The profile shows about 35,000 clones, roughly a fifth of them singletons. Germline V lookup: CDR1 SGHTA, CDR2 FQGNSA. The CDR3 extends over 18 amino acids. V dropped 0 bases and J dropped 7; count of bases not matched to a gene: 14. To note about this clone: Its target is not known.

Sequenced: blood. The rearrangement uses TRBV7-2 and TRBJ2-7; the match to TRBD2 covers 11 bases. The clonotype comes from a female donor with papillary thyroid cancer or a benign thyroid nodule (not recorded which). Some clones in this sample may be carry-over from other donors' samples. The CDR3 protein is CASSLAPVLAGVGNEQYF. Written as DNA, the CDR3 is TGTGCCAGCAGCTTAGCCCCCGTACTAGCGGGAGTAGGCAATGAGCAGTACTTC.